These 7 T cell receptor beta chains were sequenced from one sample in a study of CD8+ T cells in alopecia areata. Extracted RNA was reverse transcribed, and the resulting cDNA served as sequencing template. The table came from immunoSEQ multiplex PCR; TCRdb's copy has only in-frame clones and leaves some out. The sample holds 50,000 to 65,000 clones, 46% seen once. Indicated treatment: oral pan-JAK inhibitor, 5-10 mg twice daily. The sample here was CD8+ T cells sorted from blood, taken between weeks 36 and 40, from a patient treated with tofacitinib. These receptors all come from a human donor with alopecia areata.

The chain couples TRBV15 to TRBJ2-7, with D possibly being TRBD1 (7 bases). The CDR3 is made up of 16 amino acids. Germline lookup yields CDR1 LNHNV and CDR2 YYDKDF (reference sequence). V was trimmed by 1 base and J by 6 bases, leaving 19 bases between them. CDR3 loop: CATSRGPGGSGVEQYF. The CDR3 region has the DNA TGTGCCACCAGCAGAGGGCCAGGGGGATCGGGAGTCGAGCAGTACTTC. Using reference TRBV15 and TRBJ2-7 for the parts outside the CDR3, the full variable domain is DAMVIQNPRYQVTQFGKPVTLSCSQTLNHNVMYWYQQKSSQAPKLLFHYYDKDFNNEADTPDNFQSRRPNTSFCFLDIRSPGLGDTAMYLCATSRGPGGSGVEQYFGPGTRLTVT.

The gene calls are TRBV29-1 and TRBJ1-2; a possible D gene is TRBD1 (5 bases). The germline V gene encodes CDR1 SQVTM and CDR2 ANQGSEA. This CDR3 comprises 13 residues. V was shortened by 4 bases and J by 2 bases, with 11 bases between the two germline ends. The CDR3 coding sequence is TGCAGCGTTGCTCCGGGACCGAACTATGGCTACACCTTC. Its protein product is CSVAPGPNYGYTF.

This clone was seen more than once but under ten times. This sequence joins TRBV5-1 and TRBJ2-1; D is ambiguous. The length of the CDR3 is 13 residues. The V gene lost 0 bases and the J gene lost 5 bases, with 6 bases spanning the gap. The germline V gene encodes CDR1 SGHRS and CDR2 YFSETQ. The CDR3 is CASSLVRDNEQFF. The CDR3 region has the DNA TGCGCCAGCAGCTTGGTCCGGGACAATGAGCAGTTCTTC.

Turning to this clone: An end of the junction differs from the germline gene, which may be a read error. The genes are TRBV5-1 and TRBJ2-7; 9 nucleotides match TRBD1. CDR1 is SGHRS and CDR2 is YFSETQ in the germline V gene. This CDR3 has 15 amino acids. CDR3 nucleotides: TGCGCCAGCGGCTTGGGGACAGGGCTTCCCCACGAGCAGTACTTC. This gives the protein CASGLGTGLPHEQYF.

This sequence joins TRBV4-2 and TRBJ1-1, with D uncertain. This CDR3 is built from 11 residues. Deletions cut 1 base from V and 8 bases from J, with 5 bases between. Germline V gene lookup returns CDR1 LGHNA and CDR2 YNFKEQ. CDR3 sequence: CASSQGLEAFF. CDR3 DNA: TGTGCCAGCAGCCAAGGACTAGAAGCTTTCTTT.

This clone was detected only a few times. V usage is TRBV6-5 and J usage is TRBJ2-3; D not certain. The CDR3 is 11 amino acids. The germline V gene encodes CDR1 MNHEY and CDR2 SVGAGI. The V end lost 7 bases, the J end lost 6 bases, and 8 bases lay between the germline ends. CDR3 loop: CASTLLDTQYF. CDR3 nucleotide sequence: TGTGCCAGCACACTTTTGGATACGCAGTATTTT.

The rearrangement links TRBV4-1 to TRBJ2-7, with 7 bases lining up with TRBD1. V was pared by 2 bases and J by 3 bases, with 4 bases of the junction left unmatched. The CDR3 totals 14 residues. Germline V gene lookup returns CDR1 MGHRA and CDR2 YSYEKL. CDR3 in amino acids: CASSQLRQGYEQYF. The CDR3 DNA is TGCGCCAGCAGCCAACTGAGACAGGGCTACGAGCAGTACTTC.